A single sample is the source of the 23 T cell receptor beta chains below, sequenced in a study of response to subunit inactivated influenza vaccine. Each CDR3 protein gets one entry after TCRdb re-called the RT-PCR reads with MiXCR. This table has hundreds of thousands of distinct CDR3 sequences, approximately 15% appearing once. The material sequenced was PBMCs from blood, taken 12 days after vaccination. The receptor source for this set is a man between 45 and 60 years old who received an inactivated influenza vaccine.

The table lists this clonotype with a few counts. The chain links TRBV9 to TRBJ2-3; D possibly corresponds to TRBD2 (7 bases). Trimming took off 0 bases at V and 4 bases at J, with 15 bases between the two ends. CDR1 SGDLS and CDR2 YYNGEE come from the germline V gene. The CDR3 loop spans 16 amino acids. The DNA of the CDR3 is TGTGCCAGCAGCGTAGCTACGACGGGGGGCGCAGATACGCAGTATTTT. It codes for CASSVATTGGADTQYF.

About this clonotype: One junction end does not reproduce the germline sequence, and a read error may be involved. The chain employs TRBV5-4 and TRBJ2-1; possibly TRBD2 for D (6 bases). The V gene's germline CDR1 is SGHNT and CDR2 YYREEE (reference sequence). CDR3 size: 13 residues. CDR3 sequence reads: CPSSILAYGEQFF. CDR3 bases: TGTCCCAGCAGCATACTAGCATATGGTGAGCAGTTCTTC.

This clonotype was observed a handful of times. The chain employs TRBV2 and TRBJ2-1, with 9 bases matching TRBD2. Looked up from germline, CDR1 is SNHLY and CDR2 is FYNNEI. Unmatched junction bases numbered 19, after V lost 10 bases and J lost 0 bases. This CDR3 is built from 19 residues. CDR3 sequence reads: CATSSRREGRLISYNEQFF. In nucleotides, the CDR3 is TGTGCCACTTCCTCGCGGCGGGAGGGCCGTCTTATCTCCTACAATGAGCAGTTCTTC.

This clonotype was counted between two and nine times. The V and J genes are TRBV6-2 or TRBV6-3 and TRBJ2-7; 7 positions agree with TRBD1. The V and J ends lost 6 bases and 6 bases, in that order; junction bases with no gene match: 8. The germline gives CDR1 MNHEY, CDR2 SVGEGT. This CDR3 comprises 13 residues. This CDR3 is CASSPRRQGEQYF. DNA for the CDR3: TGTGCCAGCAGCCCAAGACGACAGGGCGAGCAGTACTTC.

DNA of the CDR3: TGTGCCAGCAGTGCCGGACAGGGGAGGGTTGAAGCTTTCTTT. Translated, it gives CASSAGQGRVEAFF. The V call is TRBV6-2 or TRBV6-3, the J call TRBJ1-1; 9 bases agree with TRBD1. CDR1 is MNHEY, CDR2 SVGEGT, per germline. J gave up 7 bases and V 5 bases, and 8 bases lay outside the gene matches. The CDR3 contains 14 residues.

This clonotype was counted ten times or more. The rearrangement joins TRBV20-1 to TRBJ2-7; 8 bases are shared with TRBD2. V was clipped by 5 bases and J by 3 bases; unmatched bases: 9. Germline CDR1 reads DFQATT; CDR2 reads SNEGSKA (reference sequence). CDR3 length: 14 residues. The CDR3: CSAVVAGRLYEQYF. CDR3 nucleotide sequence: TGCAGTGCTGTCGTAGCGGGGCGACTCTACGAGCAGTACTTC.

This clonotype has just a few counts. The V call is TRBV7-8, the J call TRBJ2-3, with D maybe TRBD2 (5 bases). Trimming cost V 1 base and J 9 bases, with 14 bases left between them. In germline, CDR1 is SGHVS, CDR2 FQNEAQ. The CDR3 is made up of 14 amino acids. CDR3 nucleotides: TGTGCCAGCAGCTTAGTCGGGGAGACATCAACGCAGTATTTT. This encodes CASSLVGETSTQYF.

In this sample, this clonotype turned up many times. Germline is not matched at one junction end, which may reflect a read error. The chain joins TRBV20-1 to TRBJ1-1; possible D gene TRBD1, 5 bases. Germline-derived CDR1 and CDR2 are DFQATT and SNEGSKA (reference sequence). The CDR3 runs 12 residues. The CDR3 reads CSARDGGTEAFF. In DNA form, the CDR3 reads TGCAGTGCTCGAGACGGGGGCACTGAAGCTTTCTTT.

In this sample, this clonotype turned up a few times. This chain uses TRBV5-1 with TRBJ1-6; unclear D gene. Germline V gives CDR1 SGHRS, CDR2 YFSETQ. V lost 0 bases and J lost 6, with 7 bases in between. The CDR3 runs to 14 residues. The CDR3 nucleotides read TGCGCCAGCAGCTTGGAGGCGGCTAATTCACCCCTCCACTTT. This gives the protein CASSLEAANSPLHF.

The chain uses TRBV3-1 and TRBJ1-4; TRBD1 matches at 9 bases. CDR3 length: 19 amino acids. The ends lost 4 bases at V and 2 bases at J; junction bases unmatched: 14. Germline lookup yields CDR1 LGHDT and CDR2 YNNKEL (reference sequence). CDR3 in amino acids: CASSPSPGTGTTTNEKLFF. DNA of the CDR3: TGTGCCAGCAGCCCTAGTCCCGGGACAGGGACGACGACTAATGAAAAACTGTTTTTT.

This clonotype was observed many times. A read error may account for a junction end that differs from germline. The rearrangement uses TRBV11-2 and TRBJ2-1; perhaps TRBD1 as D (6 bases). This CDR3 spans 13 amino acids. Germline assignment: CDR1 SGHAT and CDR2 FQNNGV. CDR3 sequence reads: CASSLGQDNEQFF. The CDR3 nucleotides read TGCGCCAGCAGCTTGGGACAAGACAATGAGCAGTTCTTC.

V and J are TRBV4-2 and TRBJ2-2, with 9 bases that match TRBD2. The CDR3 length is 12 residues. Germline V CDR1 and CDR2: LGHNA, YNFKEQ. CDR3 sequence (DNA): TGTGGCGTAGCGGGGGAAACCGGGGAGCTGTTTTTT. Its translation is CGVAGETGELFF.

This clonotype occurred many times. V and J are TRBV5-1 and TRBJ2-2; TRBD1 matches at 8 bases. This CDR3 comprises 15 residues. CDR1 is SGHRS, CDR2 YFSETQ, per germline. V trimming: 5 bases; J trimming: 3 bases; junction bases outside the gene matches: 6. The DNA of the CDR3 is TGCGCCAGCAGGGACGGACAGGGTGACACCGGGGAGCTGTTTTTT. The encoded protein is CASRDGQGDTGELFF.

This chain links TRBV9 with TRBJ2-7; either TRBD1 or TRBD2 may supply D (5 bases each). CDR3 size: 17 residues. Germline lookup yields CDR1 SGDLS and CDR2 YYNGEE. V dropped 0 bases and J dropped 3 bases, with 19 bases sitting between them. Here the CDR3 DNA reads TGTGCCAGCAGCGTAGGGGGTTCGATCGGGGCCGTCTACGAGCAGTACTTC. Amino acids: CASSVGGSIGAVYEQYF.

V gene TRBV28 combines with J gene TRBJ2-3, with D possibly being TRBD1 or TRBD2 (6 bases each). The V gene's germline CDR1 is MDHEN and CDR2 SYDVKM. The V and J ends lost 7 bases and 3 bases respectively, with 11 bases between them. The CDR3 length is 13 residues. The CDR3 sequence: CASNGGRTDTQYF. CDR3 DNA: TGTGCCAGCAACGGGGGCAGGACAGATACGCAGTATTTT.

This clonotype occurred a few times. V and J are TRBV4-1 and TRBJ2-1, with 7 bases lining up with TRBD2. The CDR3 is 16 amino acids. The germline CDR1 and CDR2 sequences are MGHRA and YSYEKL. V shed 5 bases and J 4 bases; nucleotides not matched to a gene: 11. This chain's CDR3 is CASSRGAGTLYNEQFF. In DNA form, the CDR3 reads TGCGCCAGCAGCAGGGGAGCGGGAACGCTATACAATGAGCAGTTCTTC.

This clonotype was seen a few times. The chain joins TRBV7-9 to TRBJ2-2, with 7 bases fitting TRBD1. CDR3 length: 15 amino acids. Germline assignment: CDR1 SEHNR and CDR2 FQNEAQ (reference sequence). V lost 7 bases to trimming and J lost 1 base; unmatched junction nucleotides: 6. Here the CDR3 reads CASTTDRKNTGELFF. The CDR3 coding sequence is TGTGCCAGCACCACGGACAGGAAGAACACCGGGGAGCTGTTTTTT.

This clonotype was detected only a few times. This rearrangement joins TRBV9 to TRBJ2-7; D is unresolved. The ends were cut back, 3 bases at V and 1 base at J, with 14 bases in the middle. The germline gives CDR1 SGDLS, CDR2 YYNGEE. The CDR3 extends over 15 amino acids. Here the CDR3 DNA reads TGTGCCAGCAGCGAGGGCCACGCGGCTTCCTACGAGCAGTACTTC. This gives the protein CASSEGHAASYEQYF.

This clonotype has a handful of counts. This rearrangement joins TRBV5-4 to TRBJ2-7; TRBD1 aligns across 10 bases. Germline CDR1 and CDR2: SGHNT and YYREEE (reference sequence). The V and J ends lost 4 bases and 6 bases, in that order; junction bases with no gene match: 7. CDR3 length: 14 residues. The CDR3 sequence: CASSQDRGITEQYF. The CDR3 coding sequence is TGTGCCAGCAGCCAGGACAGGGGGATCACCGAGCAGTACTTC.

The chain combines TRBV10-3 with TRBJ2-4; 9 bases are shared with TRBD1. V lost 5 bases, J lost 4 bases, and 3 bases stayed unmatched. The CDR3 runs 14 residues. The germline V gene encodes CDR1 ENHRY and CDR2 SYGVKD. This chain's CDR3 is CAISIGQGKNIQYF. DNA for the CDR3: TGTGCCATCAGTATAGGACAGGGGAAAAACATTCAGTACTTC.

The chain recombines TRBV24-1 with TRBJ2-1, with a possible D match to TRBD2 (6 bases). The V end lost 4 bases, the J end lost 9 bases, and 15 bases lay between the germline ends. CDR1 is KGHDR, CDR2 SFDVKD, per germline. This CDR3 spans 14 amino acids. The DNA for the CDR3 is TGTGCCACCAGTGAAGGTAGCGGCCTAGTTGAGCAGTTCTTC. This gives the protein CATSEGSGLVEQFF.

The rearrangement links TRBV19 to TRBJ2-2, with D tentatively TRBD1 (6 bases). Trimming removed 5 bases at V and 6 bases at J, with 16 bases between. Germline values: CDR1 LNHDA, CDR2 SQIVND (reference sequence). The CDR3 is 15 residues long. The CDR3 DNA is TGTGCCAGTAGTGACAGATTACAGGGAGCCGGGGAGCTGTTTTTT. Protein product: CASSDRLQGAGELFF. Together with reference TRBV19 and TRBJ2-2, the CDR3 gives the full variable domain: DGGITQSPKYLFRKEGQNVTLSCEQNLNHDAMYWYRQDPGQGLRLIYYSQIVNDFQKGDIAEGYSVSREKKESFPLTVTSAQKNPTAFYLCASSDRLQGAGELFFGEGSRLTVL.

This clonotype came up a few times. This rearrangement joins TRBV11-2 to TRBJ2-1, with 7 bases lining up with TRBD2. This CDR3 comprises 14 residues. The germline V gene has CDR1 SGHAT and CDR2 FQNNGV. V lost 0 bases, J lost 13 bases, and 9 bases stayed unmatched. DNA for the CDR3: TGTGCCAGCAGCTTAGATTCACTAGCGAACAAACAGTTCTTC. Translation: CASSLDSLANKQFF. Combining the CDR3 with reference TRBV11-2 and TRBJ2-1 gives the whole variable domain EAGVAQSPRYKIIEKRQSVAFWCNPISGHATLYWYQQILGQGPKLLIQFQNNGVVDDSQLPKDRFSAERLKGVDSTLKIQPAKLEDSAVYLCASSLDSLANKQFFGPGTRLTVL.